Described below is a single T cell receptor beta chain sequence and its context. Its antigen is as yet unknown. TCR alpha and TCR beta cDNA libraries with sample barcodes and UMIs came from 5'RACE using constant-segment primers. TCRdb ran MiXCR on the 5' RACE reads and lists one entry per CDR3 protein. This sample has 300,000 to 400,000 distinct CDR3 sequences, with roughly 15% found just once. CDR3 length equals 14 residues. Trimming cost V 6 bases and J 0 bases, with 10 bases left between them. The germline CDR1 and CDR2 sequences are MNHEY and SVGEGT. These data are taken from a study of T-cell memory formation after mild COVID-19. Study details: Clusters were largely donor specific.

Overall study findings and caveats: Day 15 to 85 contracting clones showed balanced CD4/CD8; day 15 to 37 expanders favored CD4+.

Material: PBMCs or a T cell subset sorted from them (not recorded which). This TCR was recovered from a man aged 18 to 30 who had mild COVID-19 (a few samples of this study predate the infection). Cell type and time point are not known. The chain joins TRBV6-2 or TRBV6-3 to TRBJ2-3; D is unclear. The CDR3 protein is CASRSLPSTDTQYF. CDR3 nucleotide sequence: TGTGCCAGCAGGTCCCTGCCGAGCACAGATACGCAGTATTTT.